These T cell receptor beta chains were read from a single sample in a study of blood T cell repertoires in COVID-19. Sequenced by immunoSEQ multiplex PCR; TCRdb stores in-frame clones only, minus some. The sample has 250,000 to 350,000 clones; approximately 86% are singletons. Sequenced input: peripheral blood. These receptors all come from a woman in her 30s who had recovered from COVID-19. Each CDR3 is given with its conserved first and last residue. Fields, in order: V gene, J gene, D gene, clone size, CDR3 DNA, CDR3 protein. A D gene is named only where the DNA matches it firmly. Rows may omit the clone size; those that give it use once, few, many or a size class.

TRBV3-1/TRBV3-2	TRBJ1-4	.	.	TGTGCCAGCAGCCAAATATATACACGGGCAACTAATGAAAAACTGTTTTTT	CASSQIYTRATNEKLFF
TRBV6-2/TRBV6-3	TRBJ2-7	TRBD2	.	TGTGCCAGCAGGCCTAGCGGGAGTACCTACGAGCAGTACTTC	CASRPSGSTYEQYF
TRBV19	TRBJ2-1	TRBD2	.	TGTGCCAGTAGTTTCCCGGGACTAGCGGGGTATGAGCAGTTCTTC	CASSFPGLAGYEQFF
TRBV3-1/TRBV3-2	TRBJ2-5	.	.	TGTGCCAGCAGCCAAGATTGGGGGGAAGAGACCCAGTACTTC	CASSQDWGEETQYF
TRBV9	TRBJ2-3	.	.	TGTGCCAGCAGCGTAGCTAGCGGCACAGATACGCAGTATTTT	CASSVASGTDTQYF
TRBV19	TRBJ1-1	TRBD1	.	TGTGCCAGTAGTACGGACAGGAGTAATGAAGCTTTCTTT	CASSTDRSNEAFF
TRBV11-1	TRBJ2-1	.	.	TGTGCCAGCAGCCCAGTCGGGTTGGATGAGCAGTTCTTC	CASSPVGLDEQFF
TRBV5-1	TRBJ2-7	TRBD2	few	TGCGCCAGCAGCTCGACTAGCGGGAGGGTCGAGCAGTACTTC	CASSSTSGRVEQYF
TRBV7-3	TRBJ1-1	.	.	TGTGCCAGCAGCCTATTTTTCGATTCTGAAGCTTTCTTT	CASSLFFDSEAFF
TRBV10-3	TRBJ1-1	TRBD1	.	TGTGCCCTTGGGACAGGGGGGACTGAAGCTTTCTTT	CALGTGGTEAFF